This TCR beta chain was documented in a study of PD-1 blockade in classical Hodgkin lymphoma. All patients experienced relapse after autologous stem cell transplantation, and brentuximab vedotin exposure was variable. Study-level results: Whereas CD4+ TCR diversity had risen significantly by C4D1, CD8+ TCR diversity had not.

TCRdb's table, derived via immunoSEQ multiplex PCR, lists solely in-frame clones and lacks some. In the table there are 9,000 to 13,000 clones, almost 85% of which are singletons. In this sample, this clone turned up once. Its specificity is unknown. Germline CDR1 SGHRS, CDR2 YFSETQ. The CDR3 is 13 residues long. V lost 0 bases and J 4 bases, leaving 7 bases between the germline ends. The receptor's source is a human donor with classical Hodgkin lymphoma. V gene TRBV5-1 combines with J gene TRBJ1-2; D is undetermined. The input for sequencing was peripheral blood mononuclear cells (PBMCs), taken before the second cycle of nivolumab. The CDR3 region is CASSLGEVYGYTF. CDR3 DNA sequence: TGCGCCAGCAGCTTGGGGGAGGTCTATGGCTACACCTTC.